Listed here are 15 T cell receptor beta chains from one sample, sequenced in a study of cytomegalovirus exposure and HLA in healthy donors. Only in-frame clones appear in the TCRdb table, and some are missing; sequencing was by immunoSEQ multiplex PCR. Here the sample spans 200,000 to 250,000 clones, approximately 80% being singletons. The sample comprised PBMCs. Receptors were obtained from a woman aged 30 to 39 in good health and CMV-seropositive.

The DNA of the CDR3 is TGTGCCAGTAGTATAGGAGGCAACAGGGAGAACACTGAAGCTTTCTTT. Protein: CASSIGGNRENTEAFF. V and J are TRBV19 and TRBJ1-1, with D possibly TRBD1 on 6 matching bases. This CDR3 is 16 amino acids long. CDR1 is LNHDA and CDR2 is SQIVND in the germline V gene (reference sequence). Trimming removed 1 base at V and 1 base at J, with 13 bases between. Full variable domain (outside the CDR3, taken from reference TRBV19 and TRBJ1-1): DGGITQSPKYLFRKEGQNVTLSCEQNLNHDAMYWYRQDPGQGLRLIYYSQIVNDFQKGDIAEGYSVSREKKESFPLTVTSAQKNPTAFYLCASSIGGNRENTEAFFGQGTRLTVV.

The chain uses TRBV14 and TRBJ2-7; no clear D. The germline V and J ends were trimmed by 1 base and 7 bases, with 17 bases remaining between them. The CDR3 runs to 15 residues. Germline V gene data show CDR1 as SGHDN and CDR2 as FVKESK. The CDR3 loop is CASSQGATGWREQYF. DNA for the CDR3: TGTGCCAGCAGCCAAGGAGCCACCGGATGGAGAGAGCAGTACTTC.

This chain uses TRBV5-4 with TRBJ1-2; D unresolved. Germline V gives CDR1 SGHNT, CDR2 YYREEE (reference sequence). The CDR3 runs 13 residues. V lost 0 bases, J lost 8 bases, and 11 bases lay in between. The CDR3 DNA sequence: TGTGCCAGCAGCTTGGGGGCTGGCGGCGGCTACACCTTC. Its protein is CASSLGAGGGYTF. Variable domain in full (rest from reference TRBV5-4 and TRBJ1-2): ETGVTQSPTHLIKTRGQQVTLRCSSQSGHNTVSWYQQALGQGPQFIFQYYREEENGRGNFPPRFSGLQFPNYSSELNVNALELDDSALYLCASSLGAGGGYTFGSGTRLTVV.

This clone was picked up a small number of times. The genes are TRBV14 and TRBJ2-1, with D maybe TRBD1 (6 bases). The V and J ends lost 5 bases and 9 bases respectively, with 20 bases between them. This CDR3 spans 15 amino acids. CDR1 is SGHDN and CDR2 is FVKESK in the germline V gene. In DNA form, the CDR3 reads TGTGCCAGCAGCGGACGCTTGCAGGGGCGGAGTGAGCAGTTCTTC. Translation gives CASSGRLQGRSEQFF.

In its sample, this clone was seen once. The J gene is TRBJ2-7, the V gene TRBV4-1, with D possibly being TRBD2 (6 bases). Trimming shortened V by 4 bases and J by 2 bases, and 18 bases separated the two germline ends. The CDR3 sequence is 16 residues long. CDR1 is MGHRA and CDR2 is YSYEKL in the germline V gene. The CDR3 reads CASSLREGTSTYEQYF. The CDR3 DNA sequence: TGCGCCAGCAGCCTGCGGGAAGGGACTTCCACCTACGAGCAGTACTTC.

This sequence joins TRBV5-1 and TRBJ2-6; D remains ambiguous. V lost 0 bases, J lost 1 base, and 5 bases lay in between. Germline V CDR1 and CDR2: SGHRS, YFSETQ. The CDR3 extends over 15 amino acids. Written as DNA, the CDR3 is TGCGCCAGCAGCTTGGCGTTATCTGGGGCCAACGTCCTGACTTTC. Its translation is CASSLALSGANVLTF.

The V and J genes are TRBV7-9 and TRBJ2-2; 11 positions match TRBD2. Trimming took 5 bases from V and 5 from J; bases not matched to a gene: 7. Germline V gene sequence: CDR1 SEHNR, CDR2 FQNEAQ (reference sequence). The CDR3 spans 16 residues. The CDR3 nucleotides read TGTGCCAGCAGCCGTCTAGCGGGAGGCTTGACCGGGGAGCTGTTTTTT. As protein: CASSRLAGGLTGELFF.

V usage is TRBV2 and J usage is TRBJ2-7, with 9 bases lining up with TRBD1. V lost 6 bases to trimming and J lost 5 bases; unmatched junction nucleotides: 11. CDR3 length: 15 residues. Germline V gene lookup returns CDR1 SNHLY and CDR2 FYNNEI. CDR3 bases: TGTGCCAGCAGCGATCCGGGACAGGGAACAGACGAGCAGTACTTC. Protein: CASSDPGQGTDEQYF.

V usage is TRBV7-8 and J usage is TRBJ2-7, with a possible D match to TRBD2 (5 bases). The CDR3 consists of 12 residues. Germline values: CDR1 SGHVS, CDR2 FQNEAQ. The V end was cut by 5 bases, the J end by 6 bases, with 11 bases between. CDR3 DNA sequence: TGTGCCAGCAGCCCCACGGGGTTCGAGCAGTACTTC. It encodes CASSPTGFEQYF.

The J gene is TRBJ1-2, the V gene TRBV4-1, with TRBD1 as a possible D gene (6 bases). This CDR3 region has 16 residues. Germline lookup yields CDR1 MGHRA and CDR2 YSYEKL. Trimming cost V 0 bases and J 3 bases, with 14 bases left between them. The CDR3 bases are TGCGCCAGCAGCCAAGATCTGCGGGGGCACTACTATGGCTACACCTTC. Translating it yields CASSQDLRGHYYGYTF.

The chain joins TRBV11-2 to TRBJ1-5; no firm D call. Germline values: CDR1 SGHAT, CDR2 FQNNGV. The V end lost 0 bases, the J end lost 5 bases, and 5 bases lay between the germline ends. The length of the CDR3 is 13 residues. The CDR3 DNA reads as TGTGCCAGCAGCTTAGAAGGGCATCAGCCCCAGCATTTT. Residues: CASSLEGHQPQHF.

The chain links TRBV5-1 to TRBJ1-4, with 7 positions matching TRBD1. Germline CDR1 SGHRS, CDR2 YFSETQ. The CDR3 is 14 amino acids. Trimming took 5 bases from V and 8 from J; bases not matched to a gene: 9. The CDR3 bases are TGCGCCAGCAGTCGACAGGGCGACAAGGAAAAACTGTTTTTT. Translation: CASSRQGDKEKLFF.

The rearrangement links TRBV6-5 to TRBJ2-2, with TRBD1 identical over 7 bases. J gave up 4 bases and V 6 bases, and 8 bases lay outside the gene matches. The CDR3 totals 15 residues. Germline V gene sequence: CDR1 MNHEY, CDR2 SVGAGI. The CDR3 spells CASRSTGVSTGELFF. DNA of the CDR3: TGTGCCAGCAGAAGTACAGGGGTTAGCACCGGGGAGCTGTTTTTT.

The CDR3 loop is CASSEARQGTEAFF. The CDR3 region has the DNA TGTGCCAGCAGTGAAGCGAGGCAGGGCACTGAAGCTTTCTTT. The chain uses TRBV6-1 and TRBJ1-1; D possibly corresponds to TRBD1 (5 bases). Trimming removed 0 bases from V and 4 bases from J, with 9 bases in between. Per germline, CDR1 MNHNS and CDR2 SASEGT. The CDR3 has 14 amino acids.

V is TRBV4-3 and J is TRBJ1-4; D remains ambiguous. The CDR3 has 16 residues. The V gene lost 3 bases and the J gene lost 2 bases, with 13 bases spanning the gap. The germline gives CDR1 LGHNA, CDR2 YSLEER. The CDR3 loop is CASSQETRPTNEKLFF. The CDR3 DNA follows: TGCGCCAGCAGCCAGGAGACTCGGCCCACTAATGAAAAACTGTTTTTT.